This T cell receptor (beta chain) derives from a study of blood T cell repertoires in COVID-19 (dated by TCRdb to 2018 to 2020). About the study as a whole: Samples covering the acute and convalescent phases of COVID-19 were provided by collaborators in the United States, Italy and Spain. HLA class I and class II types, where available, came from metadata supplied by the sample provider rather than from assay-based typing. Deeply sampled blood TCRbeta repertoires from subjects exposed to, actively infected with, or recovered from COVID-19 were included in the dataset. Samples came from the ongoing ImmuneRACE study (first 160 participants) plus 1,254 subjects from 6 global collaborators. The sample metadata nearly always contained a de-identified subject ID, COVID-19 status, age in years and sex. The material from the prospective study consisted of cDNA or gDNA derived from T cells, B-cell-depleted T cells, or PBMCs. The repertoires were made available in a free public database intended to serve as a resource for research on the immune response to SARS-CoV-2. Study-wide conclusions, independent of this receptor: The quantity of clinical and demographic metadata differed by source and by participant and was supplied without curation.

In Seattle, one collaborating source enrolled patients while the infection was active and tracked those patients longitudinally over the course of disease. The collaborating institutions used their own protocols to collect whole blood in K2EDTA tubes. Collaborator samples were shipped for TCRbeta analysis as frozen whole blood, isolated PBMCs, or DNA extracted from either sample type. The CDR3 covers 13 residues, taking in both the cysteine and the phenylalanine. Only CDR3 DNA remains: 39 bases, in frame from the first base. Trimming at the junction amounts to 3 bases on V and 1 base on J, and the germline ends lie 6 bases apart. From a lookup of the germline V gene (reference sequence), CDR1 and CDR2 are MNHEY and SMNVEV. TCRbeta CDR3 regions were amplified from genomic DNA by means of the immunoSEQ Assay, a bias-controlled multiplex PCR. On the authors' methods: The number of nucleated cells in each sample was estimated by amplification of reference gene primers within the assay. To quantify the absolute abundance of each unique TCRbeta CDR3 rearrangement, sequence reads were collapsed and filtered. For each sample, productive Simpson clonality was calculated as the square root of Simpson's diversity index across productive rearrangements. As stored in TCRdb, this immuneACCESS dataset retains in-frame rearrangements with V and J assigned. A fraction of the clones does not appear; measured against another copy, unresolved V genes explain less than half of the discrepancy, and the remainder lacks a known reason. V, J and clone size are taken as reported in that table, and D and trimming were inferred from the DNA itself. For this sample there are 250,000 to 350,000 clones; approximately 90% appear just once. Roughly 6% of the sample is in the top ten clones.

As for this clone: No cognate antigen has been identified for it. There are no base qualities to consult, and no much larger clone falls within one base.

The chain was built from TRBV27 and TRBJ1-1, with the D gene uncertain. This receptor was taken from a woman aged 45 to 65 with COVID-19, enrolled during active disease. What was sequenced was peripheral blood. The CDR3 reads as follows: CASSFSGNTEAFF. The DNA sequence is TGTGCCAGCAGTTTTTCGGGGAACACTGAAGCTTTCTTT.